The source of this TCR beta chain is a study of T cell repertoires in cytomegalovirus infection. Points from the study as a whole: HLA-C-restricted CMV clonotypes gave the most frequent clonotype in two of eight donors.

TCRdb independently ran MiXCR on the reads; one entry per CDR3 protein. The table lists about 470,000 distinct CDR3 sequences, about two fifths of them singletons, with approximately 40% in the top ten. About this clonotype: Its target is not known.

From germline, CDR1 is MNHNY and CDR2 SVGAGI (reference sequence). Trimming removed 2 bases from V and 5 bases from J, with 16 bases in between. The CDR3 has 15 residues. V usage is TRBV6-6 and J usage is TRBJ2-7; tentatively, D is TRBD1 (6 bases). Sequencing used cultured PBMCs, obtained from culture after CMV antigen stimulation. The clonotype comes from a human donor in good health (CMV status not recorded). Some clones in this sample may be carry-over from other donors' samples. CDR3 sequence (DNA): TGTGCCAGCAGTTACAGAGGCCCCCAGGGGCACGAGCAGTACTTC. Its translation is CASSYRGPQGHEQYF.